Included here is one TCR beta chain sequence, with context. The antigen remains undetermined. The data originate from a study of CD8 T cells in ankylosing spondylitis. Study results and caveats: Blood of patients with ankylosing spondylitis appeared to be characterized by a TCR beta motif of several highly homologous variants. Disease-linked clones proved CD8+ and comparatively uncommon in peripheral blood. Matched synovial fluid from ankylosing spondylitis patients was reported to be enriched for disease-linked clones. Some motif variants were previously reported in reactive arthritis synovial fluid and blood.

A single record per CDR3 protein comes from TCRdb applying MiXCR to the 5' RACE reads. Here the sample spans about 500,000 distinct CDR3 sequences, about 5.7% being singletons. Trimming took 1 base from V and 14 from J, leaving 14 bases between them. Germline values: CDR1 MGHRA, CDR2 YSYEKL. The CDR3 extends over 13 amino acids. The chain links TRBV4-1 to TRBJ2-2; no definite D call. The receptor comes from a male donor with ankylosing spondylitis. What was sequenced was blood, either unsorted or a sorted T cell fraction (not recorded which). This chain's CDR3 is CASSQVGQPALFF. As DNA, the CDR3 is TGCGCCAGCAGCCAAGTTGGTCAACCCGCCCTGTTTTTT.